The source of this TCR beta chain is a study of early T cells in non-severe SARS-CoV-2 infection. Across the whole study: Chains were not paired, and sequencing was done on bulk RNA from unsorted whole blood. Whole-study results and caveats: VDJdb-based matching was biased toward anti-spike CD8 responses and missed private and CD4 specificities.

Unique molecular identifiers were attached to individual cDNA molecules. MiXCR was run by TCRdb on the 5' RACE reads, yielding one entry per CDR3 protein. The table lists tens of thousands of distinct CDR3 sequences, about 4.5% of them singletons. In its sample, this clonotype was seen many times. The antigen is undetermined. Germline values: CDR1 WSHSY, CDR2 SAAADI. V lost 2 bases, J lost 10 bases, and 15 bases lay in between. This CDR3 is 14 amino acids long. The sequence was obtained from an adult who was a healthcare worker with PCR-confirmed SARS-CoV-2 infection or an uninfected control (not recorded which). The chain uses TRBV10-2 and TRBJ2-1, with a weak D call TRBD2 (6 bases). The sample here was whole blood, taken at baseline. CDR3 loop: CASSEPARGGEQFF. DNA for the CDR3: TGCGCCAGCAGTGAGCCCGCTCGGGGAGGAGAGCAGTTCTTC.